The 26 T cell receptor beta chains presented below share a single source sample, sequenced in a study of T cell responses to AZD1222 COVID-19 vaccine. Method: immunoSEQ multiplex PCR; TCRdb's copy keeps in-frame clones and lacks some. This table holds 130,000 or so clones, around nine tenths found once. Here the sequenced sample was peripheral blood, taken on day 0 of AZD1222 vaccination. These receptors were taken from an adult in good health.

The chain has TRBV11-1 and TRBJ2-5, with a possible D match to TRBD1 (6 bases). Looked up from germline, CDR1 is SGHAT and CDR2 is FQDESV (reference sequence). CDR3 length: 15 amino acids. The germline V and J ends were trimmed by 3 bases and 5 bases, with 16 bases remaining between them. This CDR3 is CASSLGVGAGETQYF. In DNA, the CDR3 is TGTGCCAGCAGCTTGGGCGTGGGGGCCGGGGAGACCCAGTACTTC.

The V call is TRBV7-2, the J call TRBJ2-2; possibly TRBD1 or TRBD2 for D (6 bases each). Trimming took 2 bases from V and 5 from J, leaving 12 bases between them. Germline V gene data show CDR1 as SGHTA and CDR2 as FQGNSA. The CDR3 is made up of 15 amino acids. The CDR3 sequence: CASSLFQGRTGELFF. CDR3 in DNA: TGTGCCAGCAGCTTATTCCAGGGGAGGACCGGGGAGCTGTTTTTT.

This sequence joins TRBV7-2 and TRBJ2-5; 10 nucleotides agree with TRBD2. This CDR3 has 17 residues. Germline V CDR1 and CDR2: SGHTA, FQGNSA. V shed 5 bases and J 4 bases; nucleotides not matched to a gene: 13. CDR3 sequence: CASSASGGAHLGETQYF. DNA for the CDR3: TGTGCCAGCAGCGCAAGCGGGGGGGCCCACCTCGGAGAGACCCAGTACTTC.

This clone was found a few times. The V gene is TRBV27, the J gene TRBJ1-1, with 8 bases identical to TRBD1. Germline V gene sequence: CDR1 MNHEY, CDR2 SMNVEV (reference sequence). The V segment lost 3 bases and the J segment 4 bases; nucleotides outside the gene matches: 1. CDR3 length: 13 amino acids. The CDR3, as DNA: TGTGCCAGCAGTTTCGGGACAGGCACTGAAGCTTTCTTT. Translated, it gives CASSFGTGTEAFF.

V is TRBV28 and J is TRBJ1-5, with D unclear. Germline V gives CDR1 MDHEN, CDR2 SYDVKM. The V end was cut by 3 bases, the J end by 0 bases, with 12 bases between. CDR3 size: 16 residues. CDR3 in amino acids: CASSFPAGNSNQPQHF. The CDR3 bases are TGTGCCAGCAGTTTTCCAGCCGGGAATAGCAATCAGCCCCAGCATTTT.

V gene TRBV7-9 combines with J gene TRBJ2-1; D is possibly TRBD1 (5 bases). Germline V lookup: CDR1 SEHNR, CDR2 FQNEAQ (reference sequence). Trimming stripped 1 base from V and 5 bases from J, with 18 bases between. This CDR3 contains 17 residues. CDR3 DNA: TGTGCCAGCAGCTTAGGACGAACAGGTAATATCGACAATGAGCAGTTCTTC. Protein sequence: CASSLGRTGNIDNEQFF.

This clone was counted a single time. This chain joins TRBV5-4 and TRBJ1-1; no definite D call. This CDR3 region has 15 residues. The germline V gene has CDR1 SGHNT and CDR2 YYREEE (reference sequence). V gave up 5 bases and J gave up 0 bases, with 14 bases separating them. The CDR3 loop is CASSPRSGMNTEAFF. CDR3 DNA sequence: TGTGCCAGCAGTCCGAGATCGGGCATGAACACTGAAGCTTTCTTT. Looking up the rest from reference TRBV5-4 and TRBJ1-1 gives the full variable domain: ETGVTQSPTHLIKTRGQQVTLRCSSQSGHNTVSWYQQALGQGPQFIFQYYREEENGRGNFPPRFSGLQFPNYSSELNVNALELDDSALYLCASSPRSGMNTEAFFGQGTRLTVV.

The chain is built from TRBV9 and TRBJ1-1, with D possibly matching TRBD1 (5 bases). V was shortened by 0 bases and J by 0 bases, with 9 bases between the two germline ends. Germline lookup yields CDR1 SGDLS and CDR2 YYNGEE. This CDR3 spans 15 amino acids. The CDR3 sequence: CASSVARDVNTEAFF. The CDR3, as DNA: TGTGCCAGCAGCGTAGCTAGGGACGTGAACACTGAAGCTTTCTTT.

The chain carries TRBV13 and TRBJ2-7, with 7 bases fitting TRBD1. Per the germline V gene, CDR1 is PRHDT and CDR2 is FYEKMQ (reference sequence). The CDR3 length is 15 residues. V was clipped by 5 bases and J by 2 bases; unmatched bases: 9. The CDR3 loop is CASSLDGDRAYEQYF. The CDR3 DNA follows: TGTGCCAGCAGCCTCGACGGGGACAGAGCCTACGAGCAGTACTTC. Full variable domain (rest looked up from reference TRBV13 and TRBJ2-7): AAGVIQSPRHLIKEKRETATLKCYPIPRHDTVYWYQQGPGQDPQFLISFYEKMQSDKGSIPDRFSAQQFSDYHSELNMSSLELGDSALYFCASSLDGDRAYEQYFGPGTRLTVT.

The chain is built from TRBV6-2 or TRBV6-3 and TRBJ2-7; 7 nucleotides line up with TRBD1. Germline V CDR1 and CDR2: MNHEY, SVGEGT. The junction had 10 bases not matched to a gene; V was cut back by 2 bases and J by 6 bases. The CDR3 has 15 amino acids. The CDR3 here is CASSYSRQGQGEQYF. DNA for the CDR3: TGTGCCAGCAGTTACAGCCGACAGGGCCAGGGCGAGCAGTACTTC.

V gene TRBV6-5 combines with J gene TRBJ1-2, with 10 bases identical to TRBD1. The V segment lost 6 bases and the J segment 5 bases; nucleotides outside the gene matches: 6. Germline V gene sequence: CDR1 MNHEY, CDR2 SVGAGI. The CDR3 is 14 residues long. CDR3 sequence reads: CASRRDRGGYGYTF. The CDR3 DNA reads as TGTGCCAGCAGGAGGGACAGGGGAGGTTATGGCTACACCTTC.

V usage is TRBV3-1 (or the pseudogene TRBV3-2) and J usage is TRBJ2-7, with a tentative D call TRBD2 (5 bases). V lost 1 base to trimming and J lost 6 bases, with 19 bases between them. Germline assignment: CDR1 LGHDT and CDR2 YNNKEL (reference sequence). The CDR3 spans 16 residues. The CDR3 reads CASSQGGLRERAEQYF. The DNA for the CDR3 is TGTGCCAGCAGCCAAGGCGGTCTACGGGAAAGGGCCGAGCAGTACTTC.

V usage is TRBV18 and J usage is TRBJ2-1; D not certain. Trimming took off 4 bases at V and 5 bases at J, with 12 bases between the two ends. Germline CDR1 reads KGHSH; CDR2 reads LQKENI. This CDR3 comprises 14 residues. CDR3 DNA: TGTGCCAGCTCACTAATAGATCAGGACAATGAGCAGTTCTTC. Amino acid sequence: CASSLIDQDNEQFF.

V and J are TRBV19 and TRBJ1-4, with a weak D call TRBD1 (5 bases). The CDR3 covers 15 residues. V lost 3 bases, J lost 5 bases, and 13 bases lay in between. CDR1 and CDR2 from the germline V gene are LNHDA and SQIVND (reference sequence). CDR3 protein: CASSIRDRVNEKLFF. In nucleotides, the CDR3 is TGTGCCAGTAGTATTCGGGACCGAGTAAATGAAAAACTGTTTTTT.

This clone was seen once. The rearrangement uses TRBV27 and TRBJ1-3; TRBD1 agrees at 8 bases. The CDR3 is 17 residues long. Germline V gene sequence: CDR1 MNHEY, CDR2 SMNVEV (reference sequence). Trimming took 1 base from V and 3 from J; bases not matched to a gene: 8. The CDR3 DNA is TGTGCCAGCAGTTTATATCCCCCGGACAGGGTTGGAAACACCATATATTTT. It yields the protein CASSLYPPDRVGNTIYF.

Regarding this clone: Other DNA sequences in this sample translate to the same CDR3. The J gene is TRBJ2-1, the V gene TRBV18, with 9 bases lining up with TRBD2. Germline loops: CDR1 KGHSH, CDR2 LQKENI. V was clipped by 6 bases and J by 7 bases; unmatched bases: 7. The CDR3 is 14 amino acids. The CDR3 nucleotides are TGTGCCAGCTCCCTATCTAGCGGGGTGAATGAGCAGTTCTTC. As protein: CASSLSSGVNEQFF.

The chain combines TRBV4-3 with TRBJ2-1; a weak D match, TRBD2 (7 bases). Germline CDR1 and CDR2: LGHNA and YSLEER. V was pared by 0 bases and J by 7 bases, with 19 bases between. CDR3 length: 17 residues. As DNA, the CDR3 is TGCGCCAGCAGCCAAGATAAGTCGGGGGGCCTACGAAATGAGCAGTTCTTC. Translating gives CASSQDKSGGLRNEQFF.

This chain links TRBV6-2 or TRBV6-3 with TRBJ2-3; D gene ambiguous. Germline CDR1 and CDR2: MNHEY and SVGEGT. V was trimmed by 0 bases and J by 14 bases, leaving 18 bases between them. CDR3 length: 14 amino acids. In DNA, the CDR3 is TGTGCCAGCAGTTACTCCACACTCCTCCAAGGGTGGTATTTT. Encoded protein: CASSYSTLLQGWYF.

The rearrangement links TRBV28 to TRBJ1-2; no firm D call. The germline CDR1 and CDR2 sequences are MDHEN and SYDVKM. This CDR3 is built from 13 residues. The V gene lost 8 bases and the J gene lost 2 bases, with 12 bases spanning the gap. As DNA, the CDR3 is TGTGCCAGCCTGAGCAGGAGAAACTATGGCTACACCTTC. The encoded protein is CASLSRRNYGYTF.

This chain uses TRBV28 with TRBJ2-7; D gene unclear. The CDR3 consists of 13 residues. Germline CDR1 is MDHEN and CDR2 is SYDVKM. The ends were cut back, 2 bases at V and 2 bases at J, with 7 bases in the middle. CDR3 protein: CASSLKAPYEQYF. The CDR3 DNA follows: TGTGCCAGCAGTTTAAAGGCCCCCTACGAGCAGTACTTC.

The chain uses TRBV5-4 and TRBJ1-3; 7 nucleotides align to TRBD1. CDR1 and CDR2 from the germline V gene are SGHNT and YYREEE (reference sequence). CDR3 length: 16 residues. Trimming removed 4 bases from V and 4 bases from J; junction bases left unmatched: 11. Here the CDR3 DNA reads TGTGCCAGCAGCCGCAGTACAGGGGTAGAAGGAAACACCATATATTTT. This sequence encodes CASSRSTGVEGNTIYF. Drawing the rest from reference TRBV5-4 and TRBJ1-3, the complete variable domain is ETGVTQSPTHLIKTRGQQVTLRCSSQSGHNTVSWYQQALGQGPQFIFQYYREEENGRGNFPPRFSGLQFPNYSSELNVNALELDDSALYLCASSRSTGVEGNTIYFGEGSWLTVV.

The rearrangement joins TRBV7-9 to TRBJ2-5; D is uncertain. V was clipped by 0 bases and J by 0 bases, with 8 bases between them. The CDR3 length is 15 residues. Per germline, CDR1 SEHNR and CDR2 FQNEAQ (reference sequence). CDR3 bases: TGTGCCAGCAGCTTAGCGGTAGGGTACCAAGAGACCCAGTACTTC. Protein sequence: CASSLAVGYQETQYF. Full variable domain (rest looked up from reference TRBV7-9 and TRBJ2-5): DTGVSQNPRHKITKRGQNVTFRCDPISEHNRLYWYRQTLGQGPEFLTYFQNEAQLEKSRLLSDRFSAERPKGSFSTLEIQRTEQGDSAMYLCASSLAVGYQETQYFGPGTRLLVL.

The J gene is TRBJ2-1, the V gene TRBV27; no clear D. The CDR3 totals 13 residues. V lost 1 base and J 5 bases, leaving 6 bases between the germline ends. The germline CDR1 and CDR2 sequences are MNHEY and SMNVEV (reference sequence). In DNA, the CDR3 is TGTGCCAGCAGTTTATTTGGGGACAATGAGCAGTTCTTC. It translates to CASSLFGDNEQFF.

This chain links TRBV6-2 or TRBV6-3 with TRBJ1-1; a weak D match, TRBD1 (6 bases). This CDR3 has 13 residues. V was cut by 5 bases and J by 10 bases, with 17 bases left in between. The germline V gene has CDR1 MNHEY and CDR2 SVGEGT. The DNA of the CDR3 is TGTGCCAGCAGTGTATGGGACAAAGGCTCAGCTTTCTTT. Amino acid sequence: CASSVWDKGSAFF.

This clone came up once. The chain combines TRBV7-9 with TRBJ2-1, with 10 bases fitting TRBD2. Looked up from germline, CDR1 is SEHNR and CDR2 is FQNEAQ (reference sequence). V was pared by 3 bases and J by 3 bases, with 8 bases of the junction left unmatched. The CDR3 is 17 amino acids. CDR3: CASSFSHLAGGYNEQFF. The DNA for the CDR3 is TGTGCCAGCAGCTTTAGTCACTTAGCGGGGGGCTACAATGAGCAGTTCTTC.

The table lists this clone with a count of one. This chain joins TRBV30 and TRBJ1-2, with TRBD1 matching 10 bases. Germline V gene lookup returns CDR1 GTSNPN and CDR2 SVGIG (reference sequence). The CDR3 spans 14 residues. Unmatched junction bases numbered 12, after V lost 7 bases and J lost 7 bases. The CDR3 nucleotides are TGTGCCTTAACTTCGGGACAGGGGATAGGTGGCTACACCTTC. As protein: CALTSGQGIGGYTF.